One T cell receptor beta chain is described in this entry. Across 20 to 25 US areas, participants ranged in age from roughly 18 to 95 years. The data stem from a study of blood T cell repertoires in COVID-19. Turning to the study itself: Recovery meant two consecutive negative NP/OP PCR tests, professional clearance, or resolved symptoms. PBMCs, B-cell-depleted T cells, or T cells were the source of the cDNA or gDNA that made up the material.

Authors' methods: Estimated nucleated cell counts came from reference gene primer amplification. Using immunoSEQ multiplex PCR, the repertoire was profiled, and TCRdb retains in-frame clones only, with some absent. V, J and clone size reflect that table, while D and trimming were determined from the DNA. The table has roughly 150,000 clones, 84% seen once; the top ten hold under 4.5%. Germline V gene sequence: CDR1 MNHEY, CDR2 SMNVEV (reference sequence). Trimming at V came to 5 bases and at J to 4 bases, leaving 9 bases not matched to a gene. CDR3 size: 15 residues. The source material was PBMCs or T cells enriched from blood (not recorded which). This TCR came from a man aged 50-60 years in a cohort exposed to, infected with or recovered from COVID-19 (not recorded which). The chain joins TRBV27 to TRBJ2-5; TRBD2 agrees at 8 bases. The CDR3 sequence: CASSPGGRGSETQYF. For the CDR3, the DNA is TGTGCCAGCAGTCCGGGGGGGCGCGGTTCAGAGACCCAGTACTTC.